The clone carrying this T cell receptor (beta chain) was counted a few times. Five hundred nanograms of biopsy DNA per sample underwent TCRB immunosequencing. Data came from immunoSEQ multiplex PCR; TCRdb stores just in-frame clones and leaves some out. The sample lists roughly 28,000 clones, around 80% occurring once. The data stem from a study of T cell repertoires in ileal Crohn's disease. Turning to the study itself: Patients had a median roughly 8-year disease duration, and less than 45% were active smokers.

The germline V gene has CDR1 SGHRS and CDR2 YFSETQ. With 3 bases removed from V and 1 base from J, the gap between germline ends came to 13 bases. The CDR3 loop spans 15 amino acids. The genes are TRBV5-1 and TRBJ2-5; tentatively, D is TRBD1 (6 bases). What was sequenced was ileal tissue. This TCR was sampled from an adult with Crohn's disease. The CDR3 protein is CASSSTTGAQETQYF. Here the CDR3 DNA reads TGCGCCAGCAGCTCCACGACAGGAGCCCAAGAGACCCAGTACTTC.